This T cell receptor beta chain appears in the sequencing data of a study of shared T cell receptors in the human thymus. Germline V gene data show CDR1 as SGHTA and CDR2 as FQGNSA. This CDR3 is built from 16 residues. J was trimmed by 3 bases and V by 5 bases; bases with no gene match: 8. Assay: immunoSEQ multiplex PCR; the TCRdb copy retains only in-frame clones and omits some. The sample yields hundreds of thousands of clones, 87% seen once. The data were also submitted as part of a second study, on human thymus T cells. This second report adds: Donation came from healthy Finnish infants having corrective surgery for congenital heart defects. Related research described thymic repertoires that were highly overlapping among unrelated individuals.

This sequence joins TRBV7-2 and TRBJ2-4, with TRBD1 matching over 9 bases. The material sequenced was thymocytes. This receptor was obtained from a boy under three years old with a congenital heart defect. Here the CDR3 DNA reads TGTGCCAGCAGCACCCGGGACAGGGTAGGCAAAAACATTCAGTACTTC. Its protein is CASSTRDRVGKNIQYF.